This TCR beta chain is from a study of persistence of HIV-infected CD4 T cells. Anti-CD3/anti-CD28 beads served as a nonspecific positive control stimulus. Sorting selected CD4+ T cells upregulating both CD40 ligand and CD69. CD4+ T cell counts exceeded 400 cells/uL; CMV serology was positive. Per germline, CDR1 SGHRS and CDR2 YFSETQ. The CDR3 extends over 15 amino acids. The V and J ends lost 0 bases and 3 bases respectively, with 9 bases between them. With respect to this clone: As yet, its antigen is unknown.

Sequencing used immunoSEQ version 4 in survey mode. Assay: immunoSEQ multiplex PCR; the TCRdb copy retains only in-frame clones and omits some. The table lists around 45,000 clones, approximately 90% of them singletons. The chain joins TRBV5-1 to TRBJ2-2; maybe TRBD1 (6 bases). The specimen was CD4+ T cells sorted from PBMCs after approximately 20-hour stimulation, collected from a patient who received antiretroviral therapy. This clonotype was obtained from an adult man with HIV who was CMV-seropositive. The CDR3 DNA follows: TGCGCCAGCAGCTTGGAAGGGGGTGACACCGGGGAGCTGTTTTTT. This codes for CASSLEGGDTGELFF. Looking up the rest from reference TRBV5-1 and TRBJ2-2 gives the full variable domain: KAGVTQTPRYLIKTRGQQVTLSCSPISGHRSVSWYQQTPGQGLQFLFEYFSETQRNKGNFPGRFSGRQFSNSRSEMNVSTLELGDSALYLCASSLEGGDTGELFFGEGSRLTVL.